The 10 T cell receptor beta chains below all came from one sample that was sequenced in a study of T cells in Graves' hyperthyroidism and ophthalmopathy. RNA transcripts served as the template for amplifying TCR beta CDR3 regions. During a first-round RT-PCR of the TCR CDR3, the HTBI primer set was used. MiXCR was run by TCRdb on the multiplex PCR reads, yielding one entry per CDR3 protein. The sample lists about 520,000 distinct CDR3 sequences; roughly a quarter were seen once. The source material was blood. These receptors all come from a woman aged 25-40 years with Graves' ophthalmopathy.

This clonotype was detected many times. The chain uses TRBV19 and TRBJ2-6; a weak D match, TRBD2 (6 bases). CDR3 length: 19 residues. Germline lookup yields CDR1 LNHDA and CDR2 SQIVND (reference sequence). Trimming took off 6 bases at V and 1 base at J, with 22 bases between the two ends. The CDR3 loop reads CASRTEIPREPSGANVLTF. The CDR3 DNA is TGTGCCAGTAGAACCGAAATACCCCGGGAGCCGTCTGGGGCCAACGTCCTGACTTTC.

This clonotype was recorded only once. The chain is built from TRBV6-1 and TRBJ2-7; 10 bases line up with TRBD1. J lost 1 base, V lost 7 bases, and 7 bases had no gene match. This CDR3 is 15 amino acids long. The germline gives CDR1 MNHNS, CDR2 SASEGT. The DNA of the CDR3 is TGTGCCAGCACCGCCGGGACAGGGGTATCCTACGAGCAGTACTTC. It codes for CASTAGTGVSYEQYF.

J is TRBJ1-3 and V is TRBV20-1; D not certain. The CDR3 is 14 amino acids. Germline loops: CDR1 DFQATT, CDR2 SNEGSKA (reference sequence). Trimming left V 5 bases short and J 1 base short, with 12 bases between. For the CDR3, the DNA is TGCAGTGCTCGGGCCGGTGGGTCTGGAAACACCATATATTTT. It specifies CSARAGGSGNTIYF.

This clonotype occurred a few times. This chain joins TRBV3-1 and TRBJ2-4; D is possibly TRBD2 (5 bases). Germline V gives CDR1 LGHDT, CDR2 YNNKEL (reference sequence). V was pared by 5 bases and J by 7 bases, with 12 bases between. This CDR3 spans 13 amino acids. CDR3 protein: CASSLGRWNIQYF. The CDR3, as DNA: TGTGCCAGCAGCTTGGGGAGATGGAACATTCAGTACTTC.

V usage is TRBV20-1 and J usage is TRBJ2-2; D possibly uses TRBD1 or TRBD2 (5 bases each). The CDR3 has 13 residues. Germline CDR1 reads DFQATT; CDR2 reads SNEGSKA (reference sequence). Trimming stripped 6 bases from V and 3 bases from J, with 11 bases between. CDR3 sequence reads: CSARWGYTGELFF. In DNA form, the CDR3 reads TGCAGTGCGAGATGGGGGTACACCGGGGAGCTGTTTTTT.

This clonotype showed up just a few times. The chain links TRBV11-2 to TRBJ2-7, with D perhaps TRBD2 (5 bases). The CDR3 covers 13 residues. The V end was cut by 0 bases, the J end by 4 bases, with 7 bases between. Germline CDR1 SGHAT, CDR2 FQNNGV. The CDR3 sequence: CASSLESGYEQYF. The DNA for the CDR3 is TGTGCCAGCAGCTTAGAATCGGGGTACGAGCAGTACTTC.

This clonotype was counted a few times. The V call is TRBV6-1, the J call TRBJ2-7, with 11 bases matching TRBD1. The V gene's germline CDR1 is MNHNS and CDR2 SASEGT. The length of the CDR3 is 14 residues. The J segment lost 4 bases and the V segment lost 8 bases, leaving 7 bases of the junction unmatched. The CDR3 nucleotides are TGTGCCAGCCGCGAAGGGACAGGGGGATACGAGCAGTACTTC. Translation: CASREGTGGYEQYF.

The V call is TRBV5-1, the J call TRBJ1-1, with D perhaps TRBD1 (5 bases). V was trimmed by 0 bases and J by 5 bases, leaving 14 bases between them. CDR3 length: 15 amino acids. Germline-derived CDR1 and CDR2 are SGHRS and YFSETQ. The CDR3 loop reads CASSLVGGSTTEAFF. The DNA of the CDR3 is TGCGCCAGCAGCTTGGTGGGGGGATCGACTACTGAAGCTTTCTTT.

This chain joins TRBV6-1 and TRBJ1-1, with D perhaps TRBD1 (5 bases). With 8 bases removed from V and 3 bases from J, the gap between germline ends came to 16 bases. Germline V gene lookup returns CDR1 MNHNS and CDR2 SASEGT. The CDR3 extends over 14 amino acids. The CDR3 region is CASGTPPRDTEAFF. In DNA form, the CDR3 reads TGTGCCAGCGGGACCCCACCGCGGGACACTGAAGCTTTCTTT.

This clonotype was detected many times. This chain links TRBV6-4 with TRBJ1-5; 7 nucleotides agree with TRBD1. Trimming cost V 2 bases and J 3 bases; bases outside gene matches: 7. Germline assignment: CDR1 MRHNA and CDR2 SNTAGT. The CDR3 length is 16 residues. The CDR3 region has the DNA TGTGCCAGCAGTGACCCGACAGGGCCCGACAATCAGCCCCAGCATTTT. Its protein is CASSDPTGPDNQPQHF.